Each of the 25 T cell receptor beta chains below was sequenced from the same sample in a study of vaccination effects on CD4 cells after COVID-19. Antigen-specific CD4+ T cells were first expanded with viral peptide pools by the ViraFEST assay and only then sequenced. Around day 10 of culture, CD4+ T cells were separated out. Two-dose BNT162b2 or mRNA-1273 vaccination was given to participants. Clones were sequenced by immunoSEQ multiplex PCR, and TCRdb holds only the in-frame ones, with some missing. Seen here are about 28,000 clones, 65% to 80% observed once, and the top ten hold roughly 9%. Antigens for these TCRs are unknown. Sample: CD4+ T cells from PBMCs cultured with HCoV-NL63 spike peptides, taken after COVID-19 vaccination. The receptor set was obtained from a human donor who received a COVID-19 vaccine.

This clone was counted between two and nine times. J is TRBJ2-3 and V is TRBV5-1; 8 nucleotides line up with TRBD2. The CDR3 sequence is 14 residues long. The V segment lost 4 bases and the J segment 3 bases; nucleotides outside the gene matches: 4. CDR1 SGHRS and CDR2 YFSETQ come from the germline V gene. The chain's CDR3 is CASSEGLVTDTQYF. In DNA form, the CDR3 reads TGCGCCAGCAGCGAGGGACTAGTTACAGATACGCAGTATTTT.

This chain connects TRBV7-9 to TRBJ2-3; unclear D gene. Trimming took off 0 bases at V and 0 bases at J, with 10 bases between the two ends. CDR3 length: 16 amino acids. Germline-derived CDR1 and CDR2 are SEHNR and FQNEAQ (reference sequence). The CDR3 nucleotides read TGTGCCAGCAGCTTAGCGGTCGGCACTAGCACAGATACGCAGTATTTT. It specifies CASSLAVGTSTDTQYF.

This clone was picked up a small number of times. The J gene is TRBJ2-7, the V gene TRBV5-5; D may correspond to TRBD1 or TRBD2 (6 bases each). V shed 2 bases and J shed 5 bases, with 11 bases lying between them. The CDR3 has 13 amino acids. Germline CDR1 SGHKS, CDR2 YYEKEE (reference sequence). CDR3 protein: CASSFWGAHEQYF. In DNA form, the CDR3 reads TGTGCCAGCAGCTTTTGGGGGGCACACGAGCAGTACTTC.

This rearrangement joins TRBV7-9 to TRBJ2-7, with 8 bases fitting TRBD1. Germline trimming cut 5 bases from V and 3 bases from J; bases unmatched to any gene: 9. The CDR3 runs 15 residues. Germline CDR1 reads SEHNR; CDR2 reads FQNEAQ (reference sequence). The CDR3 bases are TGTGCCAGCAGCCCCTATCAGGACAGGGACTACGAGCAGTACTTC. The encoded protein is CASSPYQDRDYEQYF.

The chain uses TRBV9 and TRBJ1-1; D might be TRBD1 (6 bases). The V and J ends lost 4 bases and 11 bases respectively, with 15 bases between them. This CDR3 is 12 amino acids long. Germline values: CDR1 SGDLS, CDR2 YYNGEE. In DNA, the CDR3 is TGTGCCAGCAGCCAAAACAGGGACCTCGCTTTCTTT. Residues: CASSQNRDLAFF.

The table lists this clone with a few counts. The CDR3 DNA sequence: TGTGCCAGCAGCCGCCAGGGGACTACGAGCATTTACTACGAGCAGTACTTC. It codes for CASSRQGTTSIYYEQYF. This chain connects TRBV7-6 to TRBJ2-7; possibly TRBD2 for D (7 bases). CDR1 is SGHVS and CDR2 is FNYEAQ in the germline V gene. Trimming took off 5 bases at V and 3 bases at J, with 23 bases between the two ends. This CDR3 spans 17 amino acids.

The chain is built from TRBV2 and TRBJ2-2; 8 bases are a match to TRBD2. The germline gives CDR1 SNHLY, CDR2 FYNNEI. CDR3 length: 18 amino acids. With V trimmed by 2 bases and J by 0 bases, 8 bases remained unmatched. The DNA of the CDR3 is TGTGCCAGCAGTGAACCGGGGGGGGCCTTCGCGAACACCGGGGAGCTGTTTTTT. This encodes CASSEPGGAFANTGELFF.

The genes are TRBV3-1 (or the pseudogene TRBV3-2) and TRBJ1-6; D call uncertain. Germline CDR1 LGHDT, CDR2 YNNKEL (reference sequence). The V gene lost 7 bases and the J gene lost 6 bases, with 19 bases spanning the gap. The CDR3 is 16 amino acids. CDR3 bases: TGTGCCAGCACCAAGCAGGAGACCTTACCTAATTCACCCCTCCACTTT. Its protein is CASTKQETLPNSPLHF.

The V and J genes are TRBV7-9 and TRBJ2-2; 8 bases agree with TRBD1. The V gene's germline CDR1 is SEHNR and CDR2 FQNEAQ (reference sequence). The CDR3 length is 14 residues. After removal of 11 bases from V and 0 bases from J, the junction contained 5 bases not matched to a gene. The CDR3 is CAGSDRANTGELFF. CDR3 DNA sequence: TGTGCCGGTTCGGACAGGGCGAACACCGGGGAGCTGTTTTTT.

The chain uses TRBV19 and TRBJ2-3, with unresolved D. Trimming stripped 6 bases from V and 0 bases from J, with 16 bases between. The CDR3 is 16 amino acids. Per germline, CDR1 LNHDA and CDR2 SQIVND (reference sequence). CDR3 coding DNA: TGTGCCAGTAGCGGGCGGACGGCAGCTAGCACAGATACGCAGTATTTT. Translation gives CASSGRTAASTDTQYF.

V gene TRBV6-5 combines with J gene TRBJ1-3; 7 bases are shared with TRBD1. Trimming cost V 5 bases and J 2 bases; bases outside gene matches: 3. This CDR3 is 14 amino acids long. Per germline, CDR1 MNHEY and CDR2 SVGAGI. The CDR3 spells CASSNRGPGNTIYF. The DNA for the CDR3 is TGTGCCAGCAGTAATAGGGGGCCTGGAAACACCATATATTTT.

V and J are TRBV25-1 and TRBJ1-2; no clear D gene. The CDR3 sequence is 15 residues long. V was cut by 0 bases and J by 8 bases, with 16 bases left in between. Germline assignment: CDR1 MGHDK and CDR2 SYGVNS. The CDR3: CASSEYDRWGSGYTF. In DNA form, the CDR3 reads TGTGCCAGCAGTGAATACGACCGCTGGGGAAGCGGCTACACCTTC.

The count of this clone is one. The chain carries TRBV6-5 and TRBJ1-2; 7 positions match TRBD1. Per the germline V gene, CDR1 is MNHEY and CDR2 is SVGAGI. The CDR3 length is 14 residues. V lost 6 bases, J lost 2 bases, and 6 bases stayed unmatched. The CDR3 nucleotides read TGTGCCAGCAGAGGGGACAGCTTAAACTATGGCTACACCTTC. Its protein product is CASRGDSLNYGYTF.

The genes are TRBV5-4 and TRBJ2-1; 7 bases are a match to TRBD2. Germline V lookup: CDR1 SGHNT, CDR2 YYREEE (reference sequence). The CDR3 is made up of 13 amino acids. The V segment lost 1 base and the J segment 8 bases; nucleotides outside the gene matches: 3. The CDR3 nucleotides are TGTGCCAGCAGCTTGACTAGCGCCGATGAGCAGTTCTTC. This codes for CASSLTSADEQFF.

The chain employs TRBV18 and TRBJ1-5; D gene ambiguous. Germline loops: CDR1 KGHSH, CDR2 LQKENI. CDR3 length: 16 amino acids. V was shortened by 6 bases and J by 3 bases, with 18 bases between the two germline ends. The CDR3 sequence is CASSPQGPGINQPQHF. The CDR3 DNA is TGTGCCAGCTCCCCTCAAGGTCCCGGGATCAATCAGCCCCAGCATTTT.

This chain connects TRBV7-9 to TRBJ1-2; D might be TRBD1 (5 bases). The V gene's germline CDR1 is SEHNR and CDR2 FQNEAQ (reference sequence). V was shortened by 1 base and J by 5 bases, with 20 bases between the two germline ends. The CDR3 runs to 17 residues. DNA of the CDR3: TGTGCCAGCAGCTTAGAGGACATTGCTCTCCCCAGTTATGGCTACACCTTC. Its protein is CASSLEDIALPSYGYTF.

This CDR3 reads CAWSEGTVLNQPQHF. CDR3 nucleotide sequence: TGTGCCTGGAGTGAGGGGACAGTCCTCAATCAGCCCCAGCATTTT. The gene calls are TRBV30 and TRBJ1-5; 7 bases are a match to TRBD1. Germline CDR1 reads GTSNPN; CDR2 reads SVGIG (reference sequence). The CDR3 is 15 residues long. V gave up 1 base and J gave up 3 bases; unmatched junction bases: 6.

This clone has a handful of counts. The chain recombines TRBV11-2 with TRBJ2-2, with TRBD2 matching over 14 bases. CDR3 size: 15 residues. V was pared by 3 bases and J by 6 bases, with 0 bases of the junction left unmatched. Germline V lookup: CDR1 SGHAT, CDR2 FQNNGV. CDR3 region: CASSLTSGRAGELFF. The CDR3 DNA sequence: TGTGCCAGCAGCTTGACTAGCGGGAGGGCCGGGGAGCTGTTTTTT.

There are a few counts of this clone. The chain combines TRBV7-9 with TRBJ2-7; TRBD1 aligns across 9 bases. The CDR3 is 16 residues long. The germline V gene encodes CDR1 SEHNR and CDR2 FQNEAQ (reference sequence). V lost 5 bases to trimming and J lost 3 bases; unmatched junction nucleotides: 11. In DNA form, the CDR3 reads TGTGCCAGCAGCCCCCCCTCAGGGACAGGGATCTACGAGCAGTACTTC. Residues: CASSPPSGTGIYEQYF.

A few counts support this clone. This chain connects TRBV11-3 to TRBJ2-2; D is unclear. This CDR3 has 15 residues. Germline V gene sequence: CDR1 SGHNT, CDR2 YENEEA. V gave up 5 bases and J gave up 9 bases, with 19 bases separating them. Here the CDR3 DNA reads TGTGCCAGCAGCATCCGACATTTCCGCATGAGGGAGCTGTTTTTT. It translates to CASSIRHFRMRELFF.

The genes are TRBV7-8 and TRBJ1-1; TRBD1 matches at 7 bases. This CDR3 comprises 14 residues. Germline-derived CDR1 and CDR2 are SGHVS and FQNEAQ. Losses at the gene ends were 2 bases for V and 4 bases for J; bases not matched to a gene: 4. The CDR3: CASSLKQGPTEAFF. Here the CDR3 DNA reads TGTGCCAGCAGCTTAAAACAGGGGCCCACTGAAGCTTTCTTT.

The V call is TRBV6-5, the J call TRBJ1-4; D is perhaps TRBD1 (5 bases). V lost 8 bases and J 0 bases, leaving 10 bases between the germline ends. The CDR3 sequence is 14 residues long. Germline V gene sequence: CDR1 MNHEY, CDR2 SVGAGI. This CDR3 reads CASVGGATNEKLFF. The DNA of the CDR3 is TGTGCCAGCGTTGGGGGTGCAACTAATGAAAAACTGTTTTTT.

The chain employs TRBV5-1 and TRBJ2-2; 13 nucleotides line up with TRBD2. The CDR3 runs to 17 residues. CDR1 SGHRS and CDR2 YFSETQ come from the germline V gene. V lost 2 bases, J lost 5 bases, and 6 bases stayed unmatched. The DNA for the CDR3 is TGCGCCAGCAGCTTTACCGGGACTAGCGGGACTACCGGGGAGCTGTTTTTT. Amino acid sequence: CASSFTGTSGTTGELFF.

This clone has a single count. V and J are TRBV6-5 and TRBJ1-2; D remains ambiguous. The V gene lost 4 bases and the J gene lost 7 bases, with 16 bases spanning the gap. The V gene's germline CDR1 is MNHEY and CDR2 SVGAGI. The CDR3 length is 14 residues. The CDR3 loop is CASSSGSILGGYTF. CDR3 DNA: TGTGCCAGCAGTTCCGGCAGCATCCTCGGTGGCTACACCTTC.

The chain uses TRBV18 and TRBJ2-7, with 8 bases aligning to TRBD1. Germline-derived CDR1 and CDR2 are KGHSH and LQKENI. The CDR3 extends over 14 amino acids. V lost 3 bases, J lost 0 bases, and 1 base stayed unmatched. The CDR3, as DNA: TGTGCCAGCTCACCCACAGGGGGCTCCTACGAGCAGTACTTC. This codes for CASSPTGGSYEQYF.